These 18 T cell receptor beta chains were all obtained from the same sample, sequenced in a study of shared clonotypes between healthy human individuals. Method: immunoSEQ multiplex PCR; TCRdb's copy keeps in-frame clones and lacks some. The table lists 2,500,000 or so clones, under 95% of them singletons, with 0.36% in the top ten. The sequenced sample was naive CD4+ T cells from PBMCs. The subset here: CD45RA+ positively selected. The source is a man between 18 and 29 years old in good health. Some clones in this sample may be carry-over from other donors' samples.

The gene calls are TRBV4-1 and TRBJ2-4; 9 bases match TRBD1. The length of the CDR3 is 14 residues. V lost 4 bases, J lost 8 bases, and 6 bases stayed unmatched. Germline assignment: CDR1 MGHRA and CDR2 YSYEKL. CDR3 protein: CASSLGQGDDIQYF. DNA for the CDR3: TGCGCCAGCAGCCTGGGACAGGGTGATGACATTCAGTACTTC.

The genes are TRBV30 and TRBJ1-6; TRBD1 aligns across 7 bases. V shed 5 bases, J shed 6 bases, and the junction held 1 base outside the gene matches. Germline CDR1 GTSNPN, CDR2 SVGIG (reference sequence). The CDR3 contains 12 residues. Written as DNA, the CDR3 is TGTGCCTGGCACAGGGGTAATTCACCCCTCCACTTT. Residues: CAWHRGNSPLHF.

The chain couples TRBV28 to TRBJ1-1, with 10 bases matching TRBD1. V gave up 7 bases and J gave up 5 bases; unmatched junction bases: 16. Germline CDR1 reads MDHEN; CDR2 reads SYDVKM. CDR3 length: 17 residues. CDR3 in DNA: TGTGCCAGCACCCTTCCCGGGACAGGGGTCACGGGGACTGAAGCTTTCTTT. Its translation: CASTLPGTGVTGTEAFF.

The rearrangement joins TRBV28 to TRBJ1-4; no clear D gene. Between the trimmed V and J ends, which lost 3 bases and 0 bases, there was a span of 11 bases. Germline V gene data show CDR1 as MDHEN and CDR2 as SYDVKM. The CDR3 spans 16 residues. The CDR3 reads CASSLETVATNEKLFF. The CDR3 coding sequence is TGTGCCAGCAGTTTGGAGACCGTTGCAACTAATGAAAAACTGTTTTTT.

This sequence joins TRBV10-1 and TRBJ1-1; no reliable D call. V gave up 3 bases and J gave up 2 bases, with 10 bases separating them. The germline V gene has CDR1 WNHNN and CDR2 SYGVQD (reference sequence). The CDR3 is 14 residues long. In nucleotides, the CDR3 is TGCGCCAGCAGTGAAGGCGGCCTTAACACTGAAGCTTTCTTT. This translates into CASSEGGLNTEAFF.

The V gene is TRBV21-1, the J gene TRBJ1-1; the table names TRBD1, a call not compared with the DNA. TRBV21-1 has pseudogene status. This CDR3 is 16 amino acids long. The CDR3 region has the DNA TGTGCCAGCAGCACAGCGGGACAGGGAGAGAGCACTGAAGCTTTCTTT. It is translated as CASSTAGQGESTEAFF.

The rearrangement joins TRBV27 to TRBJ2-1; 10 bases fit TRBD1. The CDR3 runs to 15 residues. J gave up 7 bases and V 6 bases, and 9 bases lay outside the gene matches. The germline V gene encodes CDR1 MNHEY and CDR2 SMNVEV (reference sequence). The CDR3 region has the DNA TGTGCCAGCAGAAAGACGGGACAGGGGAGGAATGAGCAGTTCTTC. It specifies CASRKTGQGRNEQFF.

This chain joins TRBV5-4 and TRBJ2-5; perhaps TRBD2 as D (5 bases). The germline CDR1 and CDR2 sequences are SGHNT and YYREEE (reference sequence). The CDR3 is 12 amino acids. Trimming removed 1 base from V and 4 bases from J, with 5 bases in between. As DNA, the CDR3 is TGTGCCAGCAGCTTGCGGGGAGAGACCCAGTACTTC. It specifies CASSLRGETQYF.

The chain joins TRBV28 to TRBJ2-3, with D perhaps TRBD2 (5 bases). Trimming stripped 2 bases from V and 0 bases from J, with 9 bases between. The CDR3 is 15 amino acids. Germline V gives CDR1 MDHEN, CDR2 SYDVKM. Here the CDR3 reads CASSLTGLSTDTQYF. The CDR3 DNA follows: TGTGCCAGCAGTTTAACGGGATTAAGCACAGATACGCAGTATTTT.

The chain combines TRBV10-3 with TRBJ1-6; D is unclear. V was pared by 8 bases and J by 8 bases, with 10 bases between. The CDR3 spans 12 residues. Germline values: CDR1 ENHRY, CDR2 SYGVKD. CDR3 protein: CAISAADSPLHF. The CDR3 region has the DNA TGTGCCATCTCGGCAGCTGATTCACCCCTCCACTTT.

This clone was counted only a few times. Other DNA sequences in this specimen translate into the identical CDR3. The rearrangement joins TRBV7-9 to TRBJ1-1; D might be TRBD1 (6 bases). The CDR3 contains 14 residues. Per the germline V gene, CDR1 is SEHNR and CDR2 is FQNEAQ (reference sequence). Trimming stripped 5 bases from V and 1 base from J, with 11 bases between. In DNA, the CDR3 is TGTGCCAGCAGCCTATTACAGGGGAACACTGAAGCTTTCTTT. As protein: CASSLLQGNTEAFF.

The V gene is TRBV7-7, the J gene TRBJ2-2; 10 bases are shared with TRBD2. Germline loops: CDR1 SSHAT, CDR2 FNYEAQ (reference sequence). V gave up 5 bases and J gave up 7 bases; unmatched junction bases: 16. The length of the CDR3 is 18 residues. In DNA, the CDR3 is TGTGCCAGCAGCCGCGGAATACTAGCGGGAAGGGTTGGCGGGGAGCTGTTTTTT. Protein sequence: CASSRGILAGRVGGELFF.

The chain recombines TRBV30 with TRBJ2-7, with D perhaps TRBD1 (6 bases). The CDR3 is 13 amino acids. CDR1 is GTSNPN, CDR2 SVGIG, per germline (reference sequence). Trimming removed 4 bases at V and 0 bases at J, with 10 bases between. CDR3: CAWNRASSYEQYF. CDR3 in DNA: TGTGCCTGGAACAGGGCCAGCTCCTACGAGCAGTACTTC.

The chain recombines TRBV4-3 with TRBJ2-7, with D perhaps given as TRBD1 or TRBD2 (6 bases each). Germline CDR1 is LGHNA and CDR2 is YSLEER. The CDR3 is 16 residues long. Trimming removed 0 bases at V and 2 bases at J, with 14 bases between. CDR3 amino acids: CASSQDIGGGTYEQYF. The CDR3 bases are TGCGCCAGCAGCCAAGATATCGGGGGCGGTACCTACGAGCAGTACTTC.

J is TRBJ2-1 and V is TRBV10-3; D perhaps matches TRBD1 (7 bases). Per germline, CDR1 ENHRY and CDR2 SYGVKD. V dropped 2 bases and J dropped 5 bases, with 19 bases sitting between them. There are 17 residues in the CDR3. The CDR3 coding sequence is TGTGCCATCAGTGAGGGAGGGGTGACAGGGACCAACAATGAGCAGTTCTTC. Translating it yields CAISEGGVTGTNNEQFF.

The chain joins TRBV5-1 to TRBJ2-7; D is uncertain. The CDR3 sequence is 13 residues long. The germline gives CDR1 SGHRS, CDR2 YFSETQ. V was pared by 8 bases and J by 7 bases, with 19 bases between. The CDR3 nucleotides are TGCGCCAGTTCAATACTCCCTACGAAAGAGCAGTACTTC. Protein product: CASSILPTKEQYF.

This clone was observed a few times. This sequence joins TRBV5-1 and TRBJ2-7; 9 positions agree with TRBD2. CDR1 SGHRS and CDR2 YFSETQ come from the germline V gene. The length of the CDR3 is 17 residues. The trim removed 3 bases at V and 2 bases at J, leaving 12 bases unmatched. CDR3 DNA: TGCGCCAGCAGCTGGAACCCAGCGGGAGGCCCCCCCTACGAGCAGTACTTC. Translating it yields CASSWNPAGGPPYEQYF.

V is TRBV5-1 and J is TRBJ2-7; weak D call: TRBD2 (6 bases). CDR1 and CDR2 (germline): SGHRS, YFSETQ. The V gene lost 5 bases and the J gene lost 0 bases, with 15 bases spanning the gap. The CDR3 is 15 amino acids. Here the CDR3 reads CASRDVAVSSYEQYF. Written as DNA, the CDR3 is TGCGCCAGCAGGGATGTAGCGGTTAGCTCCTACGAGCAGTACTTC.